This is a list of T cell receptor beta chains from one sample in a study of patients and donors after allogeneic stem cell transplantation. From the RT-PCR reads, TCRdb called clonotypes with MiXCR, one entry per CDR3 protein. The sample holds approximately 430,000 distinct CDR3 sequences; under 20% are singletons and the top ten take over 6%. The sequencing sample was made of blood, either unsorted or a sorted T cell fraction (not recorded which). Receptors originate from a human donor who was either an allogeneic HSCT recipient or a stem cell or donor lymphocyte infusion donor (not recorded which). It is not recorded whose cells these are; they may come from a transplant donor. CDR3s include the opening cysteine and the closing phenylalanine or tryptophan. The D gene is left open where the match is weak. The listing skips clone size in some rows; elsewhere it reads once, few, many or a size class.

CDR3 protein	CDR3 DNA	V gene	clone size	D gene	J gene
CASSQEGRGHDPSYGYTF	TGCGCCAGCAGCCAAGAGGGAAGGGGGCACGATCCAAGCTATGGCTACACCTTC	TRBV4-1	few	TRBD1	TRBJ1-2
CAGSPRTTTPDEQYF	TGTGCCGGCAGCCCCCGAACTACCACGCCCGACGAGCAGTACTTC	TRBV7-9	-	-	TRBJ2-7
CASSQEGGITTDTQYF	TGTGCCAGCAGCCAAGAGGGCGGGATAACTACAGATACGCAGTATTTT	TRBV14	-	-	TRBJ2-3
CSAAQTPGGGGYTF	TGCAGTGCTGCACAAACCCCAGGGGGAGGTGGCTACACCTTC	TRBV20-1	few	TRBD1	TRBJ1-2
CASRTGVNTGELFF	TGCGCCAGCAGGACAGGGGTCAACACCGGGGAGCTGTTTTTT	TRBV5-1	-	TRBD1	TRBJ2-2
CSVEFPRTEAFF	TGCAGCGTTGAGTTTCCGCGCACTGAAGCTTTCTTT	TRBV29-1	-	-	TRBJ1-1
CASSLGSRDLYGYTF	TGTGCCAGCAGCTTAGGGTCCCGGGACCTCTATGGCTACACCTTC	TRBV7-9	-	-	TRBJ1-2
CASTPLGGETQYF	TGTGCCAGCACTCCCCTGGGAGGGGAGACCCAGTACTTC	TRBV9	-	TRBD2	TRBJ2-5
CASSRTGDTIYF	TGTGCCAGCAGCCGGACTGGGGACACCATATATTTT	TRBV6-5	-	-	TRBJ1-3
CSASVYAEETQYF	TGCAGTGCTAGTGTATATGCCGAGGAGACCCAGTACTTC	TRBV20-1	many	-	TRBJ2-5
CASSQDNPRYRISGNTIYF	TGCGCCAGCAGCCAAGATAACCCCCGGTACAGGATCTCTGGAAACACCATATATTTT	TRBV4-1	few	-	TRBJ1-3
CASSLIAEAFF	TGTGCCAGCAGCTTAATCGCTGAAGCTTTCTTT	TRBV7-2	-	-	TRBJ1-1
CAISERPGGGVGSDEQYF	TGTGCCATCAGTGAGCGTCCAGGAGGGGGTGTAGGGAGTGACGAGCAGTACTTC	TRBV10-3	-	-	TRBJ2-7
CASSLPPRGEDYEQYF	TGTGCCAGCAGTTTACCCCCCCGGGGAGAGGACTACGAGCAGTACTTC	TRBV28	few	-	TRBJ2-7
CATSRALLGGRAYEQYF	TGTGCCACCAGCAGAGCCCTCCTTGGCGGGAGGGCCTACGAGCAGTACTTC	TRBV15	-	TRBD2	TRBJ2-7
CASSQDVLDTQYF	TGCGCCAGCAGCCAAGACGTCCTAGATACGCAGTATTTT	TRBV4-1	many	-	TRBJ2-3
CSARDLVSGSGYEQFF	TGCAGTGCTAGAGATCTTGTTAGCGGGAGCGGCTATGAGCAGTTCTTC	TRBV20-1	few	TRBD2	TRBJ2-1
CASSLAGRGATDTQYF	TGCGCCAGCAGCTTGGCTGGGCGGGGAGCCACAGATACGCAGTATTTT	TRBV5-1	-	-	TRBJ2-3
CASSFDRGQGEETQYF	TGTGCCAGCAGCTTCGACAGGGGGCAGGGGGAAGAGACCCAGTACTTC	TRBV11-1	few	TRBD1	TRBJ2-5
CASSGGTGNMNTEAFF	TGTGCCAGCAGTGGTGGGACAGGGAACATGAACACTGAAGCTTTCTTT	TRBV2	-	TRBD1	TRBJ1-1
CASSPLYTGELFF	TGTGCCAGCAGTCCCTTGTACACCGGGGAGCTGTTTTTT	TRBV2	many	-	TRBJ2-2
CASSPQGGSTDTQYF	TGCGCCAGCAGTCCACAGGGGGGAAGCACAGATACGCAGTATTTT	TRBV5-1	many	TRBD1	TRBJ2-3